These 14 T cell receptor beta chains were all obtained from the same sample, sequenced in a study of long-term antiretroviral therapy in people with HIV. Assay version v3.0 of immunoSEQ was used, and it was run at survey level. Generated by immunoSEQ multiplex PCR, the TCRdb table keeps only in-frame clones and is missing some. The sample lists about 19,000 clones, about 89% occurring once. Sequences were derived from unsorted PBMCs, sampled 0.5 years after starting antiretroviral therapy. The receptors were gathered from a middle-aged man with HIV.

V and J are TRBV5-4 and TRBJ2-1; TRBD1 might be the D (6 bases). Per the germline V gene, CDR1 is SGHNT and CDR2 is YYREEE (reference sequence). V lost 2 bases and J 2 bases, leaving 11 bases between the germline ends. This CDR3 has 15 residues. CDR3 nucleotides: TGTGCCAGCAGCTTACAGGGAGTAGCCTACAATGAGCAGTTCTTC. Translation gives CASSLQGVAYNEQFF.

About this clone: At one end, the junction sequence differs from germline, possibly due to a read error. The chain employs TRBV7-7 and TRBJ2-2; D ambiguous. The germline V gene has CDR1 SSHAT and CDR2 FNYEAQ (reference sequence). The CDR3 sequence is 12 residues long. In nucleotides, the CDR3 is TGTGCTAGCAGCCCTCGGATCGGGGAGCTGTTTTTT. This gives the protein CASSPRIGELFF.

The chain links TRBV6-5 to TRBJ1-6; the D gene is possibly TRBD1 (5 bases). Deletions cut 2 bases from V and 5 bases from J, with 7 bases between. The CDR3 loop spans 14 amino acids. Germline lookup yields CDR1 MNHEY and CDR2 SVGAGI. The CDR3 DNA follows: TGTGCCAGCAGTTACAAACAGGATAATTCACCCCTCCACTTT. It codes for CASSYKQDNSPLHF.

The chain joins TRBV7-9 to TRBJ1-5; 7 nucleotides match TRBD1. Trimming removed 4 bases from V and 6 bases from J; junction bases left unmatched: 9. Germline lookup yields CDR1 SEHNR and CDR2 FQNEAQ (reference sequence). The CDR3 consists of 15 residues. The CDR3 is CASSSTDRAGQPQHF. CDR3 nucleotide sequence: TGTGCCAGCAGCTCCACCGACAGGGCCGGTCAGCCCCAGCATTTT.

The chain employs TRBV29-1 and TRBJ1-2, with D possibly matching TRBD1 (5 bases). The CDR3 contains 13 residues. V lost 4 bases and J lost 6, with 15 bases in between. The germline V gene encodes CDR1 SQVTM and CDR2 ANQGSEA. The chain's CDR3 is CSVGDGRTDGYTF. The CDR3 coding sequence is TGCAGCGTTGGGGACGGACGGACCGATGGCTACACCTTC. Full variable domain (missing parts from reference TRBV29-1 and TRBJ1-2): SAVISQKPSRDICQRGTSLTIQCQVDSQVTMMFWYRQQPGQSLTLIATANQGSEATYESGFVIDKFPISRPNLTFSTLTVSNMSPEDSSIYLCSVGDGRTDGYTFGSGTRLTVV.

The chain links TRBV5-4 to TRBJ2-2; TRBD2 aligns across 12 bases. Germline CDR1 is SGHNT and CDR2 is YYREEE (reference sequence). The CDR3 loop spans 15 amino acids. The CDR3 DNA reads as TGTGGCTGCGGACTAGCGGGGATAAACACCGGGGAGCTGTTTTTT. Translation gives CGCGLAGINTGELFF.

CDR3: CASSAIRDPITDTQYF. CDR3 bases: TGTGCCAGCAGCGCAATCCGGGACCCTATCACAGATACGCAGTATTTT. The chain is built from TRBV5-8 and TRBJ2-3; the D gene could be TRBD1 or TRBD2 (5 bases each). The CDR3 runs to 16 residues. Germline V gene sequence: CDR1 SGHTS, CDR2 YDEGEE. Deletions cut 4 bases from V and 2 bases from J, with 17 bases between.

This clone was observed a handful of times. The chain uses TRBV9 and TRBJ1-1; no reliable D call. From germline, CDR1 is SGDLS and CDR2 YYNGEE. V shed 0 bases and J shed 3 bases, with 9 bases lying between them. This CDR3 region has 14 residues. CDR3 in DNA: TGTGCCAGCAGCGTAGGCAATCGGGACACTGAAGCTTTCTTT. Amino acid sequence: CASSVGNRDTEAFF. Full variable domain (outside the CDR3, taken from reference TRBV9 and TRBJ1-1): DSGVTQTPKHLITATGQRVTLRCSPRSGDLSVYWYQQSLDQGLQFLIQYYNGEERAKGNILERFSAQQFPDLHSELNLSSLELGDSALYFCASSVGNRDTEAFFGQGTRLTVV.

The DNA of the CDR3 is TGTGCCAGCAGCTTAGTTAGCGGGAGCGCAGATACGCAGTATTTT. The encoded protein is CASSLVSGSADTQYF. V usage is TRBV7-9 and J usage is TRBJ2-3; 9 positions agree with TRBD2. CDR1 and CDR2 from the germline V gene are SEHNR and FQNEAQ (reference sequence). The V gene end was trimmed by 1 base and the J gene end by 4 bases; junction bases not matched to a gene: 3. This CDR3 comprises 15 residues.

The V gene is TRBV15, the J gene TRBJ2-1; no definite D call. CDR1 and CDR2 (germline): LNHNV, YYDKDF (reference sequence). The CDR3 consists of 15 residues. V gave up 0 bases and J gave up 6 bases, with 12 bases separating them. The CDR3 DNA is TGTGCCACCAGCAGAGATCGTCTCCCAGTCAATGAGCAGTTCTTC. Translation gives CATSRDRLPVNEQFF.

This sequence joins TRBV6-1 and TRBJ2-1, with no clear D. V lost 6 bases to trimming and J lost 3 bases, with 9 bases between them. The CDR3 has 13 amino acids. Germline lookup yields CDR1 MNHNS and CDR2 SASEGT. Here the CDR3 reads CASRTPNYNEQFF. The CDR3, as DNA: TGTGCCAGCAGAACCCCGAACTACAATGAGCAGTTCTTC.

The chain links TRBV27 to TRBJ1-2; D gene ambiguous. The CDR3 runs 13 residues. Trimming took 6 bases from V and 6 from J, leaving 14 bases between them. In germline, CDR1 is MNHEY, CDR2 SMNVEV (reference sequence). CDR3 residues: CASSVKPRDGYTF. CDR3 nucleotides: TGTGCCAGCAGCGTCAAGCCAAGGGATGGCTACACCTTC.

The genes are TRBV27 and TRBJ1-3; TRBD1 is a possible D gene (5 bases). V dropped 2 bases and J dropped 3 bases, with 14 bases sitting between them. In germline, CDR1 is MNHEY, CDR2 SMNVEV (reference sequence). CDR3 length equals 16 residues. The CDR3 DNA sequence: TGTGCCAGCAGTTTAAAGGCAGGGCCTTTTGGAAACACCATATATTTT. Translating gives CASSLKAGPFGNTIYF.

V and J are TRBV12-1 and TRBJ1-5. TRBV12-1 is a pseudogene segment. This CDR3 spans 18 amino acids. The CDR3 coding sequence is TGTGCCAGCAGCTTTGCTGCCGAGAGGCAGGATCTTTGCCAGCCCCAGCATTTT. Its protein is CASSFAAERQDLCQPQHF.